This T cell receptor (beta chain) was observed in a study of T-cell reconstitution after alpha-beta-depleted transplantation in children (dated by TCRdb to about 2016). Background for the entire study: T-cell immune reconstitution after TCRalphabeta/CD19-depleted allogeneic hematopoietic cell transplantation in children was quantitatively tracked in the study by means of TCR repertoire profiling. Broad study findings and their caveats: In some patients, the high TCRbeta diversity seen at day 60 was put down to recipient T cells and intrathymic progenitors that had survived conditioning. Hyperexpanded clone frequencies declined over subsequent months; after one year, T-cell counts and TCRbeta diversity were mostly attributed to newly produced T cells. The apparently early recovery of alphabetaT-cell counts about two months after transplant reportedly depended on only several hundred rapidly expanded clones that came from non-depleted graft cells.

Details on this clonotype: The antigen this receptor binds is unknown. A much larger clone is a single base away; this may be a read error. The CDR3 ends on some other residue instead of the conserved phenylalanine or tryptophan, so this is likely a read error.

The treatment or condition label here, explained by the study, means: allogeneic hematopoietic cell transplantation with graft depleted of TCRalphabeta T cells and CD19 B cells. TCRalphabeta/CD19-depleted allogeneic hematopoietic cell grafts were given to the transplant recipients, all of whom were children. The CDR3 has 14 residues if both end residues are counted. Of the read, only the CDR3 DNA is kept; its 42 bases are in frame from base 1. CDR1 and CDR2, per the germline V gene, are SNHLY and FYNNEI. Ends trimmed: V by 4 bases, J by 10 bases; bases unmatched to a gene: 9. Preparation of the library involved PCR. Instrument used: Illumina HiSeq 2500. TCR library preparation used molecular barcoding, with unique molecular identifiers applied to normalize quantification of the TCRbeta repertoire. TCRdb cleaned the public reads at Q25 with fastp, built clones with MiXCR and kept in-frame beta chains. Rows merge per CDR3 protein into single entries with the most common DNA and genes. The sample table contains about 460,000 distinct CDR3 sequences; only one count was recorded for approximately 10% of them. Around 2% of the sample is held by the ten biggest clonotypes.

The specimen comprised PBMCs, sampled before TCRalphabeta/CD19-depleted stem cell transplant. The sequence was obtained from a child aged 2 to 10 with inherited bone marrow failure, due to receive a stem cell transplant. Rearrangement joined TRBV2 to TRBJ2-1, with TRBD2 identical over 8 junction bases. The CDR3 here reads CASSVAGLDQEQFL. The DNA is TGTGCCAGCAGTGTAGCGGGATTGGATCAGGAGCAGTTCCTC.